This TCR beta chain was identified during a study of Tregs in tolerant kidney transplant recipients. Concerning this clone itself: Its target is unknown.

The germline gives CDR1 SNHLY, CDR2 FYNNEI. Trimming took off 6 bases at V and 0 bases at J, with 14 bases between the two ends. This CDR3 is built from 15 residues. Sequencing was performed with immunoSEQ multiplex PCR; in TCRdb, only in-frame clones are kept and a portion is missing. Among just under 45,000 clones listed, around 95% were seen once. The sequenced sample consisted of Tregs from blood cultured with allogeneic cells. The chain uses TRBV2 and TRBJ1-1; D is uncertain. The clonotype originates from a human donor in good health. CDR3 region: CASSLWESMNTEAFF. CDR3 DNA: TGTGCCAGCAGCCTGTGGGAAAGCATGAACACTGAAGCTTTCTTT.